A single sample gave rise to the 6 T cell receptor beta chains below, sequenced in a study of cytomegalovirus exposure and HLA in healthy donors. Primers: 60 Vbeta forward and 13 Jbeta reverse. The table came from immunoSEQ multiplex PCR; TCRdb's copy has only in-frame clones and leaves some out. The repertoire holds roughly 98,000 clones, roughly three quarters seen once, with roughly 8% in the top ten. Sequencing was done on a sample of PBMCs. All receptors derive from a female donor in good health and CMV-seronegative.

The chain uses TRBV6-1 and TRBJ1-1, with D possibly being TRBD1 (6 bases). This CDR3 comprises 13 residues. V was pared by 7 bases and J by 10 bases, with 19 bases between. Germline values: CDR1 MNHNS, CDR2 SASEGT. The CDR3 coding sequence is TGTGCCAGCACTGGACAGCTCCGAACAGGAGCTTTCTTT. Translated, it gives CASTGQLRTGAFF.

The chain couples TRBV6-5 to TRBJ2-7; 8 nucleotides agree with TRBD2. This CDR3 is 14 amino acids long. The ends lost 6 bases at V and 0 bases at J; junction bases unmatched: 4. In germline, CDR1 is MNHEY, CDR2 SVGAGI. The chain's CDR3 is CASRGAGDSYEQYF. As DNA, the CDR3 is TGTGCCAGCAGGGGAGCGGGGGACTCCTACGAGCAGTACTTC.

J is TRBJ1-3 and V is TRBV5-1, with 8 bases aligning to TRBD1. The CDR3 is 14 amino acids. Per the germline V gene, CDR1 is SGHRS and CDR2 is YFSETQ. V lost 2 bases, J lost 4 bases, and 2 bases stayed unmatched. The chain's CDR3 is CASSLGTGGNTIYF. In DNA form, the CDR3 reads TGCGCCAGCAGCTTAGGGACAGGAGGAAACACCATATATTTT.

This rearrangement joins TRBV7-2 to TRBJ1-4; weak D call: TRBD1 (5 bases). With 5 bases removed from V and 16 bases from J, the gap between germline ends came to 23 bases. CDR1 SGHTA and CDR2 FQGNSA come from the germline V gene. The CDR3 loop spans 14 amino acids. CDR3 sequence (DNA): TGTGCCAGCAGCCCAGGACGGACGGAGGGGTGGCAGTTTTTT. Its protein is CASSPGRTEGWQFF. Combining the CDR3 with reference TRBV7-2 and TRBJ1-4 gives the whole variable domain GAGVSQSPSNKVTEKGKDVELRCDPISGHTALYWYRQSLGQGLEFLIYFQGNSAPDKSGLPSDRFSAERTGGSVSTLTIQRTQQEDSAVYLCASSPGRTEGWQFFGSGTQLSVL.

The rearrangement joins TRBV6-6 to TRBJ1-4; D gene unclear. The CDR3 is 14 residues long. V was cut by 6 bases and J by 8 bases, with 16 bases left in between. Germline lookup yields CDR1 MNHNY and CDR2 SVGAGI (reference sequence). The CDR3 is CASSFGGMREKLFF. CDR3 nucleotide sequence: TGTGCCAGCAGCTTCGGAGGGATGAGAGAAAAACTGTTTTTT.

This sequence joins TRBV7-2 and TRBJ1-1, with 8 bases fitting TRBD1. There are 14 residues in the CDR3. The germline CDR1 and CDR2 sequences are SGHTA and FQGNSA. V lost 7 bases and J lost 4; bases outside the gene matches: 8. The CDR3 region has the DNA TGTGCCAGCACCCTCGACAGGGGCACCACTGAAGCTTTCTTT. Its protein product is CASTLDRGTTEAFF.